Below are 10 T cell receptor beta chains sequenced from a single sample in a study of beta chain features in type 1 diabetes. The study's findings and limits: Across all four CD4+ subsets, people with type 1 diabetes showed modestly shorter TCRB CDR3s.

Expressed TCRB transcripts were sequenced after all isolated RNA was converted to cDNA. Measured with immunoSEQ multiplex PCR; TCRdb has only the in-frame clones, and not every one. There are hundreds of thousands of clones in the sample; more than 13% occur only once, and approximately 0.043% lies in the top ten. These receptors' targets are unknown. Sequenced: naive CD4+ T cells from blood. These receptors came from a man between 18 and 35 years old with type 1 diabetes.

V usage is TRBV5-1 and J usage is TRBJ2-1; D is possibly TRBD1 or TRBD2 (6 bases each). The V gene's germline CDR1 is SGHRS and CDR2 YFSETQ. The CDR3 runs to 16 residues. Trimming stripped 6 bases from V and 4 bases from J, with 20 bases between. CDR3 amino acids: CASTPVVGGLYNEQFF. The CDR3 coding sequence is TGCGCCAGCACCCCGGTCGTCGGGGGCTTATACAATGAGCAGTTCTTC.

The rearrangement joins TRBV30 to TRBJ1-5, with TRBD1 identical over 7 bases. V lost 5 bases and J lost 13; bases outside the gene matches: 8. This CDR3 is built from 11 residues. Per germline, CDR1 GTSNPN and CDR2 SVGIG (reference sequence). The CDR3, as DNA: TGTGCCTGGGAGTCAGGGGGAATACAGCATTTT. Translated, it gives CAWESGGIQHF. Full variable domain (missing parts from reference TRBV30 and TRBJ1-5): SQTIHQWPATLVQPVGSPLSLECTVEGTSNPNLYWYRQAAGRGLQLLFYSVGIGQISSEVPQNLSASRPQDRQFILSSKKLLLSDSGFYLCAWESGGIQHFGDGTRLSIL.

The V call is TRBV2, the J call TRBJ1-4; 8 bases align to TRBD1. CDR3 length: 14 residues. Germline lookup yields CDR1 SNHLY and CDR2 FYNNEI. V was pared by 2 bases and J by 8 bases, with 4 bases of the junction left unmatched. The CDR3 sequence: CASSEQGAREKLFF. As DNA, the CDR3 is TGTGCCAGCAGTGAACAGGGGGCTAGGGAAAAACTGTTTTTT.

Comments on this clone: Within the sample, other DNA sequences also encode this same CDR3. The genes are TRBV28 and TRBJ2-7; the D gene is possibly TRBD2 (6 bases). Germline loops: CDR1 MDHEN, CDR2 SYDVKM. The CDR3 runs to 11 residues. The V end lost 6 bases, the J end lost 3 bases, and 6 bases lay between the germline ends. The CDR3 sequence: CASSGSYEQYF. The CDR3 DNA is TGTGCCAGCAGCGGGAGCTACGAGCAGTACTTC.

A few counts support this clone. This chain connects TRBV7-9 to TRBJ1-4, with 8 bases matching TRBD1. This CDR3 is 15 amino acids long. V shed 7 bases and J 0 bases; nucleotides not matched to a gene: 4. Germline V gene data show CDR1 as SEHNR and CDR2 as FQNEAQ (reference sequence). The CDR3 loop is CASMGQEATNEKLFF. As DNA, the CDR3 is TGTGCCAGCATGGGACAGGAAGCAACTAATGAAAAACTGTTTTTT.

To note about this clone: At one boundary the junction diverges from the germline segment, which might be a read error. V and J are TRBV20-1 and TRBJ1-1; possibly TRBD1 for D (6 bases). The CDR3 runs to 11 residues. CDR1 and CDR2 from the germline V gene are DFQATT and SNEGSKA (reference sequence). In DNA form, the CDR3 reads TGTCACCCGACAGGGAACACTGAAGCTTTCTTT. Protein sequence: CHPTGNTEAFF.

In its sample, this clone was seen a few times. The chain has TRBV30 and TRBJ2-5; no firm D call. Germline-derived CDR1 and CDR2 are GTSNPN and SVGIG (reference sequence). CDR3 length equals 13 residues. The V end lost 0 bases, the J end lost 7 bases, and 12 bases lay between the germline ends. The CDR3 sequence: CAWSVGSLRTQYF. DNA of the CDR3: TGTGCCTGGAGTGTAGGTAGTTTGAGGACCCAGTACTTC.

The chain uses TRBV18 and TRBJ2-7, with a possible D match to TRBD2 (6 bases). CDR1 is KGHSH and CDR2 is LQKENI in the germline V gene. V dropped 3 bases and J dropped 7 bases, with 25 bases sitting between them. This CDR3 comprises 17 residues. CDR3 in DNA: TGTGCCAGCTCACCTCGCGGTGTGGTCAGGGACTTTGCAGAGCAGTACTTC. It encodes CASSPRGVVRDFAEQYF.

A few counts support this clone. V usage is TRBV5-8 and J usage is TRBJ2-5; no firm D call. The CDR3 loop spans 12 amino acids. V lost 1 base to trimming and J lost 5 bases, with 6 bases between them. CDR1 and CDR2 (germline): SGHTS, YDEGEE. Written as DNA, the CDR3 is TGTGCCAGCAGCTTGAGTGTGGAGACCCAGTACTTC. This codes for CASSLSVETQYF.

V is TRBV7-3 and J is TRBJ1-1, with 8 positions matching TRBD1. The trim removed 10 bases at V and 0 bases at J, leaving 4 bases unmatched. The CDR3 length is 13 residues. The germline CDR1 and CDR2 sequences are SGHTA and FQGTGA. In DNA form, the CDR3 reads TGTGCCACCGCGACAGGGGTGAACACTGAAGCTTTCTTT. This encodes CATATGVNTEAFF.